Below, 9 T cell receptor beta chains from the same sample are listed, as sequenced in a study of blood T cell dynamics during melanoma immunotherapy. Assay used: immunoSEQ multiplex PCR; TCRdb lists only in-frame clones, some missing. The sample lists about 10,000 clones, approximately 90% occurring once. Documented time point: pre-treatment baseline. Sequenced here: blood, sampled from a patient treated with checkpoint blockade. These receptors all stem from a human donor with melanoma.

DNA for the CDR3: TGTGCCAGCAGTTTCGGACAGGGGGCCCTAAACGAGCAGTACTTC. This codes for CASSFGQGALNEQYF. The rearrangement uses TRBV2 and TRBJ2-7, with TRBD1 matching 11 bases. V dropped 5 bases and J dropped 5; count of bases not matched to a gene: 8. This CDR3 region has 15 residues. Germline CDR1 and CDR2: SNHLY and FYNNEI.

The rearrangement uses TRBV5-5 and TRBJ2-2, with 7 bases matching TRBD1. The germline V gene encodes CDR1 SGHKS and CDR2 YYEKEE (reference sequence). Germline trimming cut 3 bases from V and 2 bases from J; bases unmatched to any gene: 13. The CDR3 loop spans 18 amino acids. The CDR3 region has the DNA TGTGCCAGCAGCTCTCGACCCCTGGGACAGACTAACACCGGGGAGCTGTTTTTT. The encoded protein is CASSSRPLGQTNTGELFF.

The DNA of the CDR3 is TGTGCCAGCAGCTTACCTACCGGGACAGGGGGGTTAGTTAATGGCTACACCTTC. Translation gives CASSLPTGTGGLVNGYTF. The chain carries TRBV11-2 and TRBJ1-2; TRBD1 matches 11 bases. Germline CDR1 is SGHAT and CDR2 is FQNNGV. Germline trimming cut 2 bases from V and 6 bases from J; bases unmatched to any gene: 14. The CDR3 runs 18 residues.

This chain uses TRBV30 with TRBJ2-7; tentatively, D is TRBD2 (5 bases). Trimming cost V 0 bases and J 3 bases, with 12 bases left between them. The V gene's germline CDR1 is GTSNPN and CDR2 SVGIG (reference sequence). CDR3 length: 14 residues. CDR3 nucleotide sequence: TGTGCCTGGAGTGTAAAGACTACAAGCTACGAGCAGTACTTC. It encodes CAWSVKTTSYEQYF.

The CDR3 spells CASSLTGTGANVLTF. CDR3 nucleotides: TGCGCCAGCAGCCTCACAGGGACTGGGGCCAACGTCCTGACTTTC. The chain couples TRBV5-1 to TRBJ2-6; perhaps TRBD1 as D (6 bases). Germline CDR1 and CDR2: SGHRS and YFSETQ. Trimming shortened V by 4 bases and J by 2 bases, and 10 bases separated the two germline ends. The CDR3 has 15 residues.

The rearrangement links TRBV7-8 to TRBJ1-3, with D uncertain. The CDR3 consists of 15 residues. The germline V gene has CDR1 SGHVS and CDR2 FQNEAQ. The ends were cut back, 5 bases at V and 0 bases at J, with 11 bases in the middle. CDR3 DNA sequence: TGTGCCAGCAGCCCCGGATACAACTCTGGAAACACCATATATTTT. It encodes CASSPGYNSGNTIYF.

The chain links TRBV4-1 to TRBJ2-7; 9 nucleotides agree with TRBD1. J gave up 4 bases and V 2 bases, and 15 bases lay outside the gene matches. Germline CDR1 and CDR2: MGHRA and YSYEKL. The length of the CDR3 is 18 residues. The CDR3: CASSQSNGKGTGWYEQYF. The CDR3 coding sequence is TGCGCCAGCAGCCAATCCAACGGGAAAGGGACAGGGTGGTACGAGCAGTACTTC.

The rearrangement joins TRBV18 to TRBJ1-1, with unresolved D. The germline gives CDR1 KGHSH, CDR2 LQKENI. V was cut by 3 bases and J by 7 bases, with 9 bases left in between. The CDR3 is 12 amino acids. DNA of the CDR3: TGTGCCAGCTCACCGTCCGCTTATGAAGCTTTCTTT. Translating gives CASSPSAYEAFF.

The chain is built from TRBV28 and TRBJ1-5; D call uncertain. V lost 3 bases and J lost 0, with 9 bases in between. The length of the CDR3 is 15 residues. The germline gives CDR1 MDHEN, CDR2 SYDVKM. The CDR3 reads CASSFLRFSNQPQHF. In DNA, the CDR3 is TGTGCCAGCAGTTTCCTTAGGTTTAGCAATCAGCCCCAGCATTTT.